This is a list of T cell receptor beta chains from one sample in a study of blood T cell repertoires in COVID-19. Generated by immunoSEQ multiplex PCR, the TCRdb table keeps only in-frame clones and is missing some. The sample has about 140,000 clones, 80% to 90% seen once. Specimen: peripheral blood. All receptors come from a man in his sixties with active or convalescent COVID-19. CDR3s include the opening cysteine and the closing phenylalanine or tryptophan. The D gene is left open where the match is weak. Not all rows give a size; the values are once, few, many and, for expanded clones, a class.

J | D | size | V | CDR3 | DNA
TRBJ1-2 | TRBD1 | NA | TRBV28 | CASSPFSGTGDYGYTF | TGTGCCAGCAGTCCCTTCTCCGGGACAGGGGACTATGGCTACACCTTC
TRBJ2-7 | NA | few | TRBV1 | CTSSRETLVWTSYEQYF | TGCACCAGCAGCCGAGAAACGCTTGTTTGGACTTCCTACGAGCAGTACTTC
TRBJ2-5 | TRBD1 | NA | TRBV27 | CASSQHVPGQGGQETQYF | TGTGCCAGCAGTCAGCATGTCCCGGGACAGGGAGGCCAAGAGACCCAGTACTTC
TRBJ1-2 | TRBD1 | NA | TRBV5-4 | CASSEDRGPYGYTF | TGTGCCAGCAGCGAGGACAGGGGGCCCTATGGCTACACCTTC
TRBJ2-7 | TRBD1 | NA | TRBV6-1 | CASAPGQERYEQYF | TGTGCCAGCGCCCCAGGACAGGAACGCTACGAGCAGTACTTC
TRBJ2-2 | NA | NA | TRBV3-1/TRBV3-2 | CASSLAHTGELFF | TGTGCCAGCAGCCTCGCGCACACCGGGGAGCTGTTTTTT
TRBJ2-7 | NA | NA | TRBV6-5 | CASSFAGPGYEQYF | TGTGCCAGCAGTTTTGCGGGGCCAGGGTACGAGCAGTACTTC
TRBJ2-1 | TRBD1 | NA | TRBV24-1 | CATSGTTGGSYYNEQFF | TGTGCCACCAGTGGTACAACAGGGGGTAGCTATTACAATGAGCAGTTCTTC
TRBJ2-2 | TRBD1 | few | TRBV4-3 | CASSPYLSRDREGGELFF | TGCGCCAGCAGCCCATACCTAAGCCGGGACAGGGAAGGCGGGGAGCTGTTTTTT
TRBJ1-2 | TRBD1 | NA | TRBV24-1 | CATSDNDGTGDGYTF | TGTGCCACCAGTGACAACGACGGGACAGGAGATGGCTACACCTTC
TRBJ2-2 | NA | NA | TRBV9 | CASSVRGDTGELFF | TGTGCCAGCAGCGTCAGGGGGGACACCGGGGAGCTGTTTTTT
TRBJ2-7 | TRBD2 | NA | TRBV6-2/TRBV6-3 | CASSYASGLVEQYF | TGTGCCAGCAGTTACGCTAGCGGGTTGGTCGAGCAGTACTTC
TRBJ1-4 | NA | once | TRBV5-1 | CASRLGGSNEKLFF | TGCGCCAGCAGACTGGGGGGGTCTAATGAAAAACTGTTTTTT
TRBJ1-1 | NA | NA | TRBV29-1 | CSVVYLGGHTEAFF | TGCAGCGTTGTCTATTTGGGGGGACACACTGAAGCTTTCTTT
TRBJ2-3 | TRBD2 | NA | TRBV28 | CAGGGSQIRDTQYF | TGTGCGGGCGGGGGTTCGCAGATCAGAGATACGCAGTATTTT
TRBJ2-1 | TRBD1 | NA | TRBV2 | CASSEQGIGSYNEQFF | TGTGCCAGCAGCGAACAGGGGATTGGGTCCTACAATGAGCAGTTCTTC
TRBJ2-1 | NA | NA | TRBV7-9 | CASSLGAAVNYNEQFF | TGTGCCAGCAGCTTAGGAGCCGCGGTGAATTACAATGAGCAGTTCTTC
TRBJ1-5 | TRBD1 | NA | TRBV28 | CASSSSTPRGREGFNQPQHF | TGTGCCAGCAGTTCTTCAACTCCAAGGGGGCGGGAGGGCTTCAACCAGCCCCAGCATTTT
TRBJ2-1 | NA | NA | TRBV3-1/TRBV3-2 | CASSQDLLQASSYNEQFF | TGTGCCAGCAGCCAAGATCTTTTACAGGCGAGCTCCTACAATGAGCAGTTCTTC
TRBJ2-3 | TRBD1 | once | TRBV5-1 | CASSIQGASTDTQYF | TGCGCCAGCAGCATACAGGGGGCAAGCACAGATACGCAGTATTTT
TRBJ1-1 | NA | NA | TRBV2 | CASRPDRQNTEAFF | TGTGCCAGCAGGCCGGACAGACAGAACACTGAAGCTTTCTTT
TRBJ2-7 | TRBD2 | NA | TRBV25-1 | CASSGSGSYHEQYF | TGTGCCAGCAGTGGCAGCGGGAGCTACCACGAGCAGTACTTC
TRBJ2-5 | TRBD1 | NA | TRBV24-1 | CATSARDRGGETQYF | TGTGCCACCAGTGCCAGGGACAGGGGCGGGGAGACCCAGTACTTC
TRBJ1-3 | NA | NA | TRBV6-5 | CASSYSGGNTIYF | TGTGCCAGCAGTTACTCGGGCGGAAACACCATATATTTT
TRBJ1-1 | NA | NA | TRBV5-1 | CASSLGQGDAEAFF | TGCGCCAGCAGCTTGGGTCAGGGCGACGCTGAAGCTTTCTTT
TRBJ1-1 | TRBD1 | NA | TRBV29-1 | CSERTGASNTEAFF | TGCAGCGAACGGACAGGGGCGAGCAACACTGAAGCTTTCTTT
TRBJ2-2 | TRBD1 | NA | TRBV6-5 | CASTRGTGDTGELFF | TGTGCCAGCACCAGGGGGACAGGTGACACCGGGGAGCTGTTTTTT
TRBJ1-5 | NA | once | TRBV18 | CASSPAGDNQPQHF | TGTGCCAGCTCACCGGCGGGGGATAATCAGCCCCAGCATTTT
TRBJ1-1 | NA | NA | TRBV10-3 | CAISDRDRPNTEAFF | TGTGCCATCAGTGATCGAGACAGACCGAACACTGAAGCTTTCTTT
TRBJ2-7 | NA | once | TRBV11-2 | CASSLAASSYEQYF | TGTGCCAGCAGCTTAGCTGCGAGCTCCTACGAGCAGTACTTC
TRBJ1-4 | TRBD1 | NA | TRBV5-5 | CASSYRGNEKLFF | TGTGCCAGCAGCTACAGGGGAAATGAAAAACTGTTTTTT
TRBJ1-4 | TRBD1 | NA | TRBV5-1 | CASSQGAGEKLFF | TGCGCCAGCAGCCAGGGGGCAGGTGAAAAACTGTTTTTT
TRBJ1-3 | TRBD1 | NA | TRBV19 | CASILTGVSGNTIYF | TGTGCCAGTATCCTCACAGGGGTCTCTGGAAACACCATATATTTT